A selection of T cell receptor beta chains follows, all from one sample in a study of chemoradiotherapy in HPV16-positive cancers. Produced via immunoSEQ multiplex PCR; TCRdb's table is partial and in-frame only. This table has under 15,000 clones, around 62% appearing once. Sampling was carried out from a patient who underwent chemoradiotherapy. Receptors were obtained from a human donor with HPV-associated anogenital cancer. CDR3s include the opening cysteine and the closing phenylalanine or tryptophan. Fields, in order: V gene, clone size, J gene, D gene, CDR3 protein, CDR3 DNA. D genes are given only for firm matches. Rows may omit the clone size; those that give it use once, few, many or a size class.

TRBV5-1,-,TRBJ2-1,-,CASSLEQGFNEQFF,TGCGCCAGCAGCTTAGAACAGGGATTCAATGAGCAGTTCTTC
TRBV19,-,TRBJ1-2,-,CASVLQAGSTNYGYTF,TGTGCCAGTGTCCTTCAAGCAGGGAGCACTAACTATGGCTACACCTTC
TRBV5-5,-,TRBJ2-7,-,CASSSRDGGEQYF,TGTGCCAGCAGCTCCCGGGACGGGGGCGAGCAGTACTTC
TRBV5-1,-,TRBJ1-6,-,CASSLRGENSPLHF,TGCGCCAGCAGCTTGCGAGGGGAGAATTCACCCCTCCACTTT
TRBV28,-,TRBJ2-5,TRBD1,CASSSGQGDSQYF,TGTGCCAGCAGCTCGGGACAGGGCGATTCCCAGTACTTC
TRBV15,-,TRBJ1-5,-,CATSRAEQLNQPQHF,TGTGCCACCAGCAGAGCGGAACAGCTTAATCAGCCCCAGCATTTT
TRBV18,once,TRBJ1-1,-,CASSPRTAMNTEAFF,TGTGCCAGCTCACCGAGGACGGCAATGAACACTGAAGCTTTCTTT
TRBV4-2,-,TRBJ1-3,-,CASSLNTVGNTIYF,TGTGCCAGCAGCCTCAACACAGTTGGAAACACCATATATTTT
TRBV28,few,TRBJ1-1,-,CASSPPPWQGKDEAFF,TGTGCCAGCAGTCCCCCCCCCTGGCAGGGGAAGGATGAAGCTTTCTTT
TRBV5-1,-,TRBJ2-7,-,CASSLTGPPSHEQYF,TGCGCCAGCAGCTTAACCGGGCCCCCGAGTCACGAGCAGTACTTC
TRBV19,-,TRBJ2-4,TRBD1,CATTGEAKNIQYF,TGTGCCACTACAGGGGAAGCCAAAAACATTCAGTACTTC
TRBV7-3,few,TRBJ1-1,TRBD1,CASSRAGGRTEAFF,TGTGCCAGCAGCCGGGCAGGGGGCCGGACTGAAGCTTTCTTT
TRBV4-2,-,TRBJ1-4,-,CASSQGGRGEKLFF,TGTGCCAGCAGCCAAGGCGGACGGGGGGAAAAACTGTTTTTT
TRBV19,-,TRBJ2-1,TRBD2,CASSSPRGGRAENEQFF,TGTGCCAGTAGTTCCCCCCGGGGCGGGAGGGCCGAAAATGAGCAGTTCTTC
TRBV15,few,TRBJ1-5,-,CATRAGVVGQPQHF,TGTGCCACCAGGGCAGGAGTGGTTGGTCAGCCCCAGCATTTT
TRBV27,-,TRBJ2-3,-,CASSGDFTDTQYF,TGTGCCAGCAGTGGGGACTTCACAGATACGCAGTATTTT
TRBV29-1,-,TRBJ1-1,-,CSVTTGNTEAFF,TGCAGCGTTACTACAGGGAACACTGAAGCTTTCTTT
TRBV2,-,TRBJ2-1,TRBD2,CASSDGRGVASYNEQFF,TGTGCCAGCAGTGACGGGAGGGGAGTCGCGTCCTACAATGAGCAGTTCTTC
TRBV5-6,-,TRBJ2-1,-,CASSLEQVSYNEQFF,TGTGCCAGCAGCTTGGAACAGGTCTCCTACAATGAGCAGTTCTTC
TRBV6-1,-,TRBJ2-1,-,CASSENSDIYNEQFF,TGTGCCAGCAGTGAAAACAGCGATATCTACAATGAGCAGTTCTTC
TRBV27,-,TRBJ2-1,-,CASSPTRLHNEQFF,TGTGCCAGCAGTCCCACTCGGCTCCACAATGAGCAGTTCTTC
TRBV9,-,TRBJ2-6,-,CASSVGGVSSGANVLTF,TGTGCCAGCAGCGTTGGAGGGGTCAGCTCTGGGGCCAACGTCCTGACTTTC
TRBV6-5,-,TRBJ2-4,TRBD1,CASSRGQGSNIQYF,TGTGCCAGCAGCCGGGGACAGGGGTCAAACATTCAGTACTTC
TRBV6-4,-,TRBJ2-3,-,CASSLRAGDTQYF,TGTGCCAGCAGTCTACGGGCGGGGGATACGCAGTATTTT
TRBV11-3,-,TRBJ2-3,-,CASQLTPGHTDTQYF,TGTGCCAGCCAATTGACCCCGGGGCACACAGATACGCAGTATTTT
TRBV7-2,-,TRBJ2-1,-,CASSPFRGAGTAHYNEQFF,TGTGCCAGCAGCCCATTCCGGGGGGCCGGGACAGCCCACTACAATGAGCAGTTCTTC
TRBV6-5,-,TRBJ1-2,-,CASSYQGVYGYTF,TGTGCCAGCAGTTATCAGGGAGTGTATGGCTACACCTTC
TRBV27,once,TRBJ2-1,-,CASSINSYNEQFF,TGTGCCAGCAGTATAAACAGTTACAATGAGCAGTTCTTC
TRBV6-5,-,TRBJ2-3,-,CASSYASTDTQYF,TGTGCCAGCAGTTACGCTAGCACAGATACGCAGTATTTT
TRBV6-5,-,TRBJ2-7,-,CASSYSAEQYF,TGTGCCAGCAGTTACTCCGCCGAGCAGTACTTC
TRBV11-2,-,TRBJ2-4,-,CASSSRLDIQYF,TGTGCCAGCAGCTCCCGACTAGACATTCAGTACTTC
TRBV12-5,-,TRBJ2-7,-,CASGLGGNTYEQYF,TGTGCTAGTGGTTTGGGGGGGAACACCTACGAGCAGTACTTC
TRBV5-1,-,TRBJ2-2,-,CASSLGANTGELFF,TGCGCCAGCAGTTTGGGGGCGAACACCGGGGAGCTGTTTTTT
TRBV5-1,-,TRBJ2-5,-,CASSLAPGTGETQYF,TGCGCCAGCAGCTTGGCCCCAGGGACGGGAGAGACCCAGTACTTC
TRBV2,-,TRBJ1-1,-,CASIVDPRIMNTEAFF,TGTGCCAGCATCGTGGACCCTAGAATCATGAACACTGAAGCTTTCTTT
TRBV5-4,-,TRBJ2-7,-,CASSSLEGIQYF,TGTGCCAGCAGCAGCTTGGAGGGGATCCAGTACTTC
TRBV7-6,few,TRBJ2-2,TRBD1,CASSLALPGGTNTGELFF,TGTGCCAGCAGCTTAGCGCTTCCAGGGGGAACGAACACCGGGGAGCTGTTTTTT
TRBV4-3,-,TRBJ2-3,-,CASSRSITDTQYF,TGCGCCAGCAGCCGGAGTATCACAGATACGCAGTATTTT
TRBV10-3,-,TRBJ2-1,-,CAHQATAGKANEQFF,TGTGCCCACCAGGCTACGGCAGGGAAGGCCAATGAGCAGTTCTTC
TRBV9,-,TRBJ2-1,TRBD2,CASSVGGTSTSVVQFF,TGTGCCAGCAGCGTGGGAGGGACTTCTACCTCAGTAGTGCAGTTCTTC
TRBV9,once,TRBJ1-1,-,CASILGSENTEAFF,TGTGCCAGCATTTTAGGGAGTGAGAACACTGAAGCTTTCTTT
TRBV28,-,TRBJ2-7,TRBD1,CASSSLGQGFAYEQYF,TGTGCCAGCAGTTCCCTAGGACAGGGCTTCGCCTACGAGCAGTACTTC